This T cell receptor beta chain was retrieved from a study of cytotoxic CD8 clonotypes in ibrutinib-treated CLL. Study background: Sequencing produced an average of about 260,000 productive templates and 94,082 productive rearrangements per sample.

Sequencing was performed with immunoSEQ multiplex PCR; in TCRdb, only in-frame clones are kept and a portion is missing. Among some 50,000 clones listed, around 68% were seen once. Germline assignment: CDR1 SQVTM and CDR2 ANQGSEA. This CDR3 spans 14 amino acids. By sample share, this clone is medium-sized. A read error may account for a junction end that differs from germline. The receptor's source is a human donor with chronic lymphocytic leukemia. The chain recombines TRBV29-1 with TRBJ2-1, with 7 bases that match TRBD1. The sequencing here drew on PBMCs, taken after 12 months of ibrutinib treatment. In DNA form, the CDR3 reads TGCAGCGCCCCAACCGGGACAGACTACCATGAGCAGTTCTTC. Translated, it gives CSAPTGTDYHEQFF.